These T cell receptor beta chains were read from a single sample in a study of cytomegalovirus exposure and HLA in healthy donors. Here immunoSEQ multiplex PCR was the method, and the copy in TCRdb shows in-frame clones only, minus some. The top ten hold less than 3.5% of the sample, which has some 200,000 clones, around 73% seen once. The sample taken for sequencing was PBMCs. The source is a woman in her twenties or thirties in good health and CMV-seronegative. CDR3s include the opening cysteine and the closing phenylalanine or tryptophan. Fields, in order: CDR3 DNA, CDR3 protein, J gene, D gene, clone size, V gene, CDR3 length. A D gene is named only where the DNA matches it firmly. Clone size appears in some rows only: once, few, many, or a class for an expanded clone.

CDR3 DNA: TGTGCCACCAGCAGAGATGGGCGGGAAAGGCCAGATACGCAGTATTTT
CDR3 protein: CATSRDGRERPDTQYF
J gene: TRBJ2-3
D gene: .
clone size: .
V gene: TRBV15
CDR3 length: 16

CDR3 DNA: TGTGCCAGCGGTTCGGGGGGACAAGAGACCCAGTACTTC
CDR3 protein: CASGSGGQETQYF
J gene: TRBJ2-5
D gene: TRBD2
clone size: .
V gene: TRBV7-8
CDR3 length: 13

CDR3 DNA: TGTGCCAGCAGCCCCGGGAGGGGGAATTCACCCCTCCACTTT
CDR3 protein: CASSPGRGNSPLHF
J gene: TRBJ1-6
D gene: .
clone size: .
V gene: TRBV21-1
CDR3 length: 14

CDR3 DNA: TGTGCCAGTAGTATCACCGGGACAGGGACCGGGGAGCTGTTTTTT
CDR3 protein: CASSITGTGTGELFF
J gene: TRBJ2-2
D gene: TRBD1
clone size: .
V gene: TRBV19
CDR3 length: 15

CDR3 DNA: TGTGCCAGCAGCTCCACGGGGGCGGGAGATCAGCCCCAGCATTTT
CDR3 protein: CASSSTGAGDQPQHF
J gene: TRBJ1-5
D gene: .
clone size: .
V gene: TRBV7-9
CDR3 length: 15

CDR3 DNA: TGCACCAGCAGCCTCCGGCTAGCTCTCTACGAGCAGTACTTC
CDR3 protein: CTSSLRLALYEQYF
J gene: TRBJ2-7
D gene: .
clone size: few
V gene: TRBV1
CDR3 length: 14

CDR3 DNA: TGTGCCAGCAGTACGCCCCCACAGGGGCACGGGCAGCCCCAGCATTTT
CDR3 protein: CASSTPPQGHGQPQHF
J gene: TRBJ1-5
D gene: TRBD1
clone size: .
V gene: TRBV28
CDR3 length: 16

CDR3 DNA: TGCAGCGCCGCCAGCCAGGGAACCAATCAGCCCCAGCATTTT
CDR3 protein: CSAASQGTNQPQHF
J gene: TRBJ1-5
D gene: .
clone size: few
V gene: TRBV29-1
CDR3 length: 14

CDR3 DNA: TGTGCCAGCAGTTTCGCACGAAAAAGAGCGGGAGGAGGCACAGATACGCAGTATTTT
CDR3 protein: CASSFARKRAGGGTDTQYF
J gene: TRBJ2-3
D gene: TRBD2
clone size: .
V gene: TRBV28
CDR3 length: 19

CDR3 DNA: TGTGCCAGCAGCTTGGAATGGGGCGCTGGCTACACCTTC
CDR3 protein: CASSLEWGAGYTF
J gene: TRBJ1-2
D gene: .
clone size: .
V gene: TRBV5-4
CDR3 length: 13

CDR3 DNA: TGTGCCAGCAGCTGGGGGGATGAGCAGTTCTTC
CDR3 protein: CASSWGDEQFF
J gene: TRBJ2-1
D gene: .
clone size: .
V gene: TRBV5-6
CDR3 length: 11

CDR3 DNA: TGTGCCAGCAGCTTCAACCGGGGAGCCAAAAACATTCAGTACTTC
CDR3 protein: CASSFNRGAKNIQYF
J gene: TRBJ2-4
D gene: .
clone size: .
V gene: TRBV13
CDR3 length: 15

CDR3 DNA: TGTGCCAGCAGCTTCGCTGGAGGGAAGTTAATATCAAATGAGCAGTTCTTC
CDR3 protein: CASSFAGGKLISNEQFF
J gene: TRBJ2-1
D gene: .
clone size: few
V gene: TRBV7-2
CDR3 length: 17

CDR3 DNA: TGCAGCGTTGATAAATTGGCCGGGACAGGGGCCCAGACCATATATTTT
CDR3 protein: CSVDKLAGTGAQTIYF
J gene: TRBJ1-3
D gene: TRBD1
clone size: .
V gene: TRBV29-1
CDR3 length: 16

CDR3 DNA: TGTGCCTGGAGTGACGGGACTAGCGGGAGTGCAACAGATACGCAGTATTTT
CDR3 protein: CAWSDGTSGSATDTQYF
J gene: TRBJ2-3
D gene: TRBD2
clone size: .
V gene: TRBV30
CDR3 length: 17

CDR3 DNA: TGTGGAGTCCTCAACACAAACAGGGTCAACGGCTACACCTTC
CDR3 protein: CGVLNTNRVNGYTF
J gene: TRBJ1-2
D gene: .
clone size: .
V gene: TRBV6-1
CDR3 length: 14

CDR3 DNA: TGTGCCAGCAGCGGCTCCGGGACAGGAGACGAGCAGTACTTC
CDR3 protein: CASSGSGTGDEQYF
J gene: TRBJ2-7
D gene: TRBD1
clone size: .
V gene: TRBV28
CDR3 length: 14

CDR3 DNA: TGTGCCAGCAGCTTAGGACGCACTAGCGGGGTAACCTACGAGCAGTACTTC
CDR3 protein: CASSLGRTSGVTYEQYF
J gene: TRBJ2-7
D gene: TRBD2
clone size: .
V gene: TRBV11-2
CDR3 length: 17

CDR3 DNA: TGTGCCAGCAGCGATCCGGGACAGATTAACACTGAAGCTTTCTTT
CDR3 protein: CASSDPGQINTEAFF
J gene: TRBJ1-1
D gene: TRBD1
clone size: .
V gene: TRBV9
CDR3 length: 15

CDR3 DNA: TGTGCCAGCAGCCAACGCGGGGCGGCAAACACTGAAGCTTTCTTT
CDR3 protein: CASSQRGAANTEAFF
J gene: TRBJ1-1
D gene: .
clone size: few
V gene: TRBV14
CDR3 length: 15

CDR3 DNA: TGTGCCAGCACTCAGGGGAGCACCGGGGAGCTGTTTTTT
CDR3 protein: CASTQGSTGELFF
J gene: TRBJ2-2
D gene: .
clone size: .
V gene: TRBV28
CDR3 length: 13

CDR3 DNA: TGTGCCAGTAGTAGGTCTCTAGCGGGAGCCAGCTCCTACGAGCAGTACTTC
CDR3 protein: CASSRSLAGASSYEQYF
J gene: TRBJ2-7
D gene: TRBD2
clone size: .
V gene: TRBV19
CDR3 length: 17

CDR3 DNA: TGTGCCTGGAGACAGGGCGGGGGCTACACCTTC
CDR3 protein: CAWRQGGGYTF
J gene: TRBJ1-2
D gene: .
clone size: .
V gene: TRBV30
CDR3 length: 11

CDR3 DNA: TGTGCCAGTAGTATACCCCCGGCGGGTAACACCGGGGAGCTGTTTTTT
CDR3 protein: CASSIPPAGNTGELFF
J gene: TRBJ2-2
D gene: .
clone size: .
V gene: TRBV19
CDR3 length: 16

CDR3 DNA: TGTGCCAGCAGCCCAAAAAATACCGGGACAGGGAGGTATGGCTACACCTTC
CDR3 protein: CASSPKNTGTGRYGYTF
J gene: TRBJ1-2
D gene: TRBD1
clone size: .
V gene: TRBV7-9
CDR3 length: 17

CDR3 DNA: TGCGCCAGCAGCAGTTGGACAGGGGGCGAGGATGAGCAGTTCTTC
CDR3 protein: CASSSWTGGEDEQFF
J gene: TRBJ2-1
D gene: TRBD1
clone size: .
V gene: TRBV5-1
CDR3 length: 15

CDR3 DNA: TGCGCCAGCAGTGAGTCCCAGGGTCTGAACACTGAAGCTTTCTTT
CDR3 protein: CASSESQGLNTEAFF
J gene: TRBJ1-1
D gene: .
clone size: .
V gene: TRBV10-1
CDR3 length: 15

CDR3 DNA: TGTGCCAGCAGCCCCATCCGGGGATGGGAGAACACTGAAGCTTTCTTT
CDR3 protein: CASSPIRGWENTEAFF
J gene: TRBJ1-1
D gene: .
clone size: .
V gene: TRBV7-8
CDR3 length: 16

CDR3 DNA: TGTGCCAGCAGCTTCGGCTATGGCTACACCTTC
CDR3 protein: CASSFGYGYTF
J gene: TRBJ1-2
D gene: .
clone size: once
V gene: TRBV4-2
CDR3 length: 11

CDR3 DNA: TGTGCCAGCAGTTACGCGGGGAGCTCCTACGAGCAGTACTTC
CDR3 protein: CASSYAGSSYEQYF
J gene: TRBJ2-7
D gene: .
clone size: once
V gene: TRBV6-5
CDR3 length: 14

CDR3 DNA: TGTGCCAGTAGTAGCCAGGGGGACCGGGAGCAGTTCTTC
CDR3 protein: CASSSQGDREQFF
J gene: TRBJ2-1
D gene: TRBD1
clone size: .
V gene: TRBV19
CDR3 length: 13

CDR3 DNA: TGTGCCAGCAGCCAAACCGCCGGGAAAGCGGGCCAAGAGACCCAGTACTTC
CDR3 protein: CASSQTAGKAGQETQYF
J gene: TRBJ2-5
D gene: .
clone size: once
V gene: TRBV4-2
CDR3 length: 17

CDR3 DNA: TGTGCCACCAGCAGAGAACTGACAGTCCAGGTTGTTGGGAACTATGGCTACACCTTC
CDR3 protein: CATSRELTVQVVGNYGYTF
J gene: TRBJ1-2
D gene: .
clone size: .
V gene: TRBV15
CDR3 length: 19

CDR3 DNA: TGTGCCAGCAGTAGACAGGGCAAAATCCACGAGCAGTACTTC
CDR3 protein: CASSRQGKIHEQYF
J gene: TRBJ2-7
D gene: .
clone size: few
V gene: TRBV21-1
CDR3 length: 14

CDR3 DNA: TGCGCCAGCAGCTTGGACAAACGGACAGCTACTGAAGCTTTCTTT
CDR3 protein: CASSLDKRTATEAFF
J gene: TRBJ1-1
D gene: .
clone size: few
V gene: TRBV5-1
CDR3 length: 15

CDR3 DNA: TGTGCCAGCAGTTCCCCGGGACAGAACACCGGGGAGCTGTTTTTT
CDR3 protein: CASSSPGQNTGELFF
J gene: TRBJ2-2
D gene: .
clone size: .
V gene: TRBV28
CDR3 length: 15

CDR3 DNA: TGTGCCAGCAGTTTGTTAGGGACAGGGAGCTCCTACGAGCAGTACTTC
CDR3 protein: CASSLLGTGSSYEQYF
J gene: TRBJ2-7
D gene: TRBD1
clone size: .
V gene: TRBV28
CDR3 length: 16

CDR3 DNA: TGCGCCAGCAGCCCAGGGGCTAGTGTCGATGAGCAGTTCTTC
CDR3 protein: CASSPGASVDEQFF
J gene: TRBJ2-1
D gene: .
clone size: .
V gene: TRBV5-1
CDR3 length: 14

CDR3 DNA: TGTGCCTGGAGTGTACTTCCGACGGGGAACACTGAAGCTTTCTTT
CDR3 protein: CAWSVLPTGNTEAFF
J gene: TRBJ1-1
D gene: .
clone size: .
V gene: TRBV30
CDR3 length: 15